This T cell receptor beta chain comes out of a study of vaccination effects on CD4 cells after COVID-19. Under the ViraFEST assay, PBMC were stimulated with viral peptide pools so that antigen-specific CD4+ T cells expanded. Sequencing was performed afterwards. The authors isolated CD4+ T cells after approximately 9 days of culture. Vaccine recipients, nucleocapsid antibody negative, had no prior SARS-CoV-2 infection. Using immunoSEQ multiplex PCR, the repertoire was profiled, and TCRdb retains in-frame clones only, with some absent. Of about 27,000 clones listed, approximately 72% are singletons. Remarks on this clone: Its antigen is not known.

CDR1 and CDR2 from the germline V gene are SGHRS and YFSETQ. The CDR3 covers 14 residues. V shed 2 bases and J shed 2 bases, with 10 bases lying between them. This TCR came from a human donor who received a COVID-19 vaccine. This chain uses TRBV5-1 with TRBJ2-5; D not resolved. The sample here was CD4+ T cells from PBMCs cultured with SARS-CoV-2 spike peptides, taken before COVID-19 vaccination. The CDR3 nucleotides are TGCGCCAGCAGCTTCCGTGACTCTCAAGAGACCCAGTACTTC. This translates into CASSFRDSQETQYF.